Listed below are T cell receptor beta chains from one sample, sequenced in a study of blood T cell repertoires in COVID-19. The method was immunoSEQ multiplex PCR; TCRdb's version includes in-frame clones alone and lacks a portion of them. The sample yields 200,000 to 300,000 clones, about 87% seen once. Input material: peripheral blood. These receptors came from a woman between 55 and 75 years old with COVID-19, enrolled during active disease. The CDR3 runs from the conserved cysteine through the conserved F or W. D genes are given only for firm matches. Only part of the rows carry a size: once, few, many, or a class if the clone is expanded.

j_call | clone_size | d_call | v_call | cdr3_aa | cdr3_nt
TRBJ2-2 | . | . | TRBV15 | CATSRDLGQNTGELFF | TGTGCCACCAGCAGAGATTTAGGACAGAACACCGGGGAGCTGTTTTTT
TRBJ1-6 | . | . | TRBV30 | CAWSTGTRYNSPLHF | TGTGCCTGGAGCACAGGCACCCGATATAATTCACCCCTCCACTTT
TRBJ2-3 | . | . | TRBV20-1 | CSASAGTSTDTQYF | TGCAGTGCTAGTGCAGGAACTAGCACAGATACGCAGTATTTT
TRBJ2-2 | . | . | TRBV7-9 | CASSRTDTGELFF | TGTGCCAGCAGCCGGACTGACACCGGGGAGCTGTTTTTT
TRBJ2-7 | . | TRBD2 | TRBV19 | CASSMGGSNYEQYF | TGTGCCAGTAGTATGGGCGGGAGTAATTACGAGCAGTACTTC
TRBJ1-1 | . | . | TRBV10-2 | CASRQGGGTEAFF | TGCGCCAGCAGACAGGGTGGAGGCACTGAAGCTTTCTTT
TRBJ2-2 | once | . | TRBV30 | CAWIAQGWPGELFF | TGTGCCTGGATCGCGCAGGGTTGGCCCGGGGAGCTGTTTTTT
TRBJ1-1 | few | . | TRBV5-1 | CASSPRGTRWTEAFF | TGCGCCAGCAGCCCCCGGGGAACGAGATGGACTGAAGCTTTCTTT
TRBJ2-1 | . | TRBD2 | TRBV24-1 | CATSATLAVSYNEQFF | TGTGCCACCAGTGCTACACTAGCGGTGTCCTACAATGAGCAGTTCTTC
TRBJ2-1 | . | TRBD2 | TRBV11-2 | CASSFGTSYTLSYNEQFF | TGTGCCAGCAGCTTCGGGACTAGCTATACTCTCTCCTACAATGAGCAGTTCTTC
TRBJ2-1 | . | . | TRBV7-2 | CASSLQGGSRFEQFF | TGTGCCAGCAGCCTACAGGGCGGGAGTCGGTTTGAGCAGTTCTTC
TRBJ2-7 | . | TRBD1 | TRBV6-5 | CASSSGGLLPYEQYF | TGTGCCAGCAGTTCAGGGGGCCTTCTCCCCTACGAGCAGTACTTC
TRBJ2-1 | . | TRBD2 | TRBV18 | CASSPTSGRYNEQFF | TGTGCCAGCTCACCAACTAGCGGGAGGTACAATGAGCAGTTCTTC
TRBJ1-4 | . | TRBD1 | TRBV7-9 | CASSFRGIGEKLFF | TGTGCCAGCAGCTTCAGGGGGATCGGTGAAAAACTGTTTTTT
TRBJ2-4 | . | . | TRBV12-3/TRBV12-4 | CASRQGAKNIQYF | TGTGCCAGCAGACAGGGTGCCAAAAACATTCAGTACTTC
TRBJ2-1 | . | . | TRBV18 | CASSPPGQGGEQFF | TGTGCCAGCTCACCACCGGGGCAGGGTGGTGAGCAGTTCTTC
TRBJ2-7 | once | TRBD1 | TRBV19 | CASTLRTGETYEQYF | TGTGCCAGTACCCTACGGACAGGTGAAACCTACGAGCAGTACTTC